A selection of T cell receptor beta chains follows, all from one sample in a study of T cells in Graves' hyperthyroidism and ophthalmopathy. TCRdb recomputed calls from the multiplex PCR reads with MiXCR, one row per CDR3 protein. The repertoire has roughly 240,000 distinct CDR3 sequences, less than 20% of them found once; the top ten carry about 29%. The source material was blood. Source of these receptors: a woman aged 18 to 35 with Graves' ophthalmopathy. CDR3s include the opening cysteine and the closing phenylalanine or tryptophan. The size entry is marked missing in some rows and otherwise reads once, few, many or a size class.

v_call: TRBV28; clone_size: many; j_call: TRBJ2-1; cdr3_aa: CASSLGADQNYNEQFF
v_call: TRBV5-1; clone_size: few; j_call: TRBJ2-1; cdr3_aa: CASSLDGGRVNEQFF
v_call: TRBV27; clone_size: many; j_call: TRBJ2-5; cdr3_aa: CASRGLAGGPETQYF
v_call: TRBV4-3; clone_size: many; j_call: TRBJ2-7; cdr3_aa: CASSQDPGVTYEQYF
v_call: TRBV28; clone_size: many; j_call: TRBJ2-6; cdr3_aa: CASSSRQAALSGANVLTF
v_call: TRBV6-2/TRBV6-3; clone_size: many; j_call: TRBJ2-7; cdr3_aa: CASKGLAEGYEQYF
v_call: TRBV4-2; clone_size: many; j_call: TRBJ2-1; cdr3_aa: CASSQEWGSGRNEQFF
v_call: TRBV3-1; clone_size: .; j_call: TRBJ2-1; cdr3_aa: CASSREGLAGVSYNEQFF
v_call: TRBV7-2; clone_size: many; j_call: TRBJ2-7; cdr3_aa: CASSLAVGWPAYEQYF
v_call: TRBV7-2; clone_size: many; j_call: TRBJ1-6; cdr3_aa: CASSFSPLGLGSPLHF
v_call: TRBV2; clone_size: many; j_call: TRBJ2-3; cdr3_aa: CASSERAGLAGGRDTQYF
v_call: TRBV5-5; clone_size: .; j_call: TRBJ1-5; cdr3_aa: CASSFLISGQGNQPQHF
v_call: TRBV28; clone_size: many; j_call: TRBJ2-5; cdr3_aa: CASSLLGEETHYF
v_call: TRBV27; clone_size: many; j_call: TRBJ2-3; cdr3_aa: CASSLLSSWLAGESTDTQYF
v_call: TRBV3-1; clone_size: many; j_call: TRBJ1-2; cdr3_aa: CASSQDSGRGRPEGYTF
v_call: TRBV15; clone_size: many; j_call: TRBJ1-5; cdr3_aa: CATSSDGLSNQPQHF
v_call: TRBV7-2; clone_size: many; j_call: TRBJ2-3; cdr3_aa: CASSLTSGGYTDTQYF
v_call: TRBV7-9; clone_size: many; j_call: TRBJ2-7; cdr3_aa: CASSLGSGRNSYEQYF
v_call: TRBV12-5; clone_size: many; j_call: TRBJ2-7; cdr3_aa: CASGLGGGSYEQYF
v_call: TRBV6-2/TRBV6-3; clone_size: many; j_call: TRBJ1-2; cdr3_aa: CASSYSFSSAGTIANYGYTF
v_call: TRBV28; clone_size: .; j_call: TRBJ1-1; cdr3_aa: CASRKRTGKAFF
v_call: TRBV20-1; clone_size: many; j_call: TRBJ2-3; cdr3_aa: CSARDWSGSIDTQYF
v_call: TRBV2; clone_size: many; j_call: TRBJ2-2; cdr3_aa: CASSFTSGVTGELFF
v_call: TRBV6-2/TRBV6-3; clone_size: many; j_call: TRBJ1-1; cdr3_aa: CASSYPSLGDTEAFF
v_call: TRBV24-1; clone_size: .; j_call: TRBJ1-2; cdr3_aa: CATSDPDRDYGYTF
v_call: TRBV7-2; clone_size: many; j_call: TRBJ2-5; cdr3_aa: CASSLDRQGSETQYF
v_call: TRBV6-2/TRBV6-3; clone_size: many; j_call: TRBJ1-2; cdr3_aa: CASFPSLGALGYGYTF
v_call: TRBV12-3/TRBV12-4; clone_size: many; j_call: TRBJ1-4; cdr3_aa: CASSQLGQVLMGEKLFF
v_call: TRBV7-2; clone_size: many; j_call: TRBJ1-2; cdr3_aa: CASSAPSAGRAGYTF
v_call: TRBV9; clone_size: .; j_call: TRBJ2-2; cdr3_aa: CASSANAGGVITGELFF
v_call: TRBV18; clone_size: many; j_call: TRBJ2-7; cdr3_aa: CASSGTGTYEQYF
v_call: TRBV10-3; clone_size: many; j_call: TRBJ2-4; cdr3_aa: CAISEGWRGLAKNIQYF
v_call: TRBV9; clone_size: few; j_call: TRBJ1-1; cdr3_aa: CASSVRGEVGTEAFF
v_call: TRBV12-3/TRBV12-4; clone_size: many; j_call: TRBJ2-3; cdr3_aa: CASSHSGSSPDTQYF
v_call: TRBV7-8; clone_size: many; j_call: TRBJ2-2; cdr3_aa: CASSFVGVRELFF
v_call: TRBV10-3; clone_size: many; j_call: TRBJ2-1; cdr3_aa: CAISGQFDEQFF
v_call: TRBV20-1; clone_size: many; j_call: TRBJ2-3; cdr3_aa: CSQPGLAGPTDTQYF
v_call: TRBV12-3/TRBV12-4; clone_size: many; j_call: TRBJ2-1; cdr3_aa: CASSYPKSGRSNEQFF
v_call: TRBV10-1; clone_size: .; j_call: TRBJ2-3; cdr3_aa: CASSPDAGTSGGSADTQYF
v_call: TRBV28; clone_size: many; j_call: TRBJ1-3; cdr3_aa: CASSPYGQGFGNTIYF
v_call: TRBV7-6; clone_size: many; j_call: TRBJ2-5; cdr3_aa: CASTHGETQYF
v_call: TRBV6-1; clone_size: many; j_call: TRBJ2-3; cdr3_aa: CASSELAGQRNTQYF
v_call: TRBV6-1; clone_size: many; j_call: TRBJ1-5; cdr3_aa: CASSNDPGWSQHF
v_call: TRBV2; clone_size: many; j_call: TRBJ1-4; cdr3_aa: CASRPWGRNEKLFF
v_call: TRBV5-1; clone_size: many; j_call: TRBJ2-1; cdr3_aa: CASSLVGGPYEQFF